Listed below are T cell receptor beta chains from one sample, sequenced in a study of siplizumab effects on memory and regulatory T cells. Measured with immunoSEQ multiplex PCR; TCRdb has only the in-frame clones, and not every one. The sample lists 80,000 to 130,000 clones; roughly 94% were seen once. The material sequenced was Tregs sorted from blood. The receptors derive from a human donor in good health. The CDR3 runs from the conserved cysteine through the conserved F or W. Fields, in order: V gene, clone size, J gene, D gene, CDR3 DNA, CDR3 protein. A D gene is named only where the DNA matches it firmly. For some rows the clone size is stated as once, few or many, or as a class when expanded; others skip it.

TRBV6-6,.,TRBJ1-1,.,TGTGCCAGCAGTTACGGAGGGGGGGACACTGAAGCTTTCTTT,CASSYGGGDTEAFF
TRBV18,.,TRBJ1-3,.,TGTGCCAGCTCACCTTTCAGGCCGAGCTCTGGAAACACCATATATTTT,CASSPFRPSSGNTIYF
TRBV2,.,TRBJ2-1,TRBD2,TGTGCCAGCAGTACCATAGCGGGAGGGCACAATGAGCAGTTCTTC,CASSTIAGGHNEQFF
TRBV7-8,.,TRBJ2-2,TRBD1,TGTGCCAGCAGCGACAGACAGGGGAACACCGGGGAGCTGTTTTTT,CASSDRQGNTGELFF
TRBV5-4,.,TRBJ2-7,TRBD2,TGTGCCAGCAGCCAAGGACTAGCGGGAACCTACGAGCAGTACTTC,CASSQGLAGTYEQYF
TRBV14,.,TRBJ2-1,TRBD1,TGTGCCAGACGCCCCAGGGGGTACAATGAGCAGTTCTTC,CARRPRGYNEQFF
TRBV2,.,TRBJ2-1,TRBD2,TGTGCCAGCAACGGCCCTAGCGGGATAACGAATGAGCAGTTCTTC,CASNGPSGITNEQFF
TRBV7-9,.,TRBJ2-3,.,TGTGCCAGCAGCCCAAAGAACACAGATACGCAGTATTTT,CASSPKNTDTQYF
TRBV28,.,TRBJ2-7,TRBD2,TGTGCCAGCAGTTTAAACGGACTAGCCCTACCCTACGAGCAGTACTTC,CASSLNGLALPYEQYF
TRBV2,.,TRBJ2-7,TRBD2,TGTGCCAGCAGAGAGCGGGAGACGGGATACGAGCAGTACTTC,CASRERETGYEQYF
TRBV18,.,TRBJ1-1,.,TGTGCCAGCTCACCTGGGGGATTGAACACTGAAGCTTTCTTT,CASSPGGLNTEAFF
TRBV28,.,TRBJ2-3,.,TGTGCCAGCAGTCCTAGCACAGATACGCAGTATTTT,CASSPSTDTQYF
TRBV30,.,TRBJ2-3,.,TGTGCCTGGAGTGGACCGTCGCAGTATTTT,CAWSGPSQYF
TRBV19,.,TRBJ2-1,.,TGTGCCAGTGAAGGAAGGAGGATTCCCAATGAGCAGTTCTTC,CASEGRRIPNEQFF
TRBV5-6,once,TRBJ2-5,TRBD2,TGTGCCAGCAGCTCTCTAGCGGACACGTACCAAGAGACCCAGTACTTC,CASSSLADTYQETQYF
TRBV27,.,TRBJ2-2,TRBD1,TGTGCCAGCAGCACCCTGTGGGACAGGGGGAGGACCGGGGAGCTGTTTTTT,CASSTLWDRGRTGELFF